The entry that follows covers one TCR beta chain sequence. What it recognizes is unknown. Naive CD8 populations comprised CD45RO-negative cells positively selected for CCR7, excluding terminally differentiated effector memory CD45RA+ cells. Each subset's genomic DNA was shared equally among a number of immunoSEQ plates. Produced via immunoSEQ multiplex PCR; TCRdb's table is partial and in-frame only. This sample carries roughly 890,000 clones, about 91% of them seen once, and the ten largest clones take approximately 25%. This record comes from a study of shared clonotypes between healthy human individuals. Background on the study: Each donor contributed plates that comprised three CD4 naive, three CD4 memory, two CD8 naive and one CD8 memory. Study conclusions and caveats: The sampled material consisted only of blood, and tissue repertoires are likely to differ.

The sequence was collected from a man aged 25 to 45 in good health. Sequencing was performed on naive CD8+ T cells sorted from blood.

CDR3 sequence: CATSRDRFPIEQYF. The CDR3 coding sequence is TGTGCCACCAGCAGAGACAGGTTCCCTATCGAGCAGTACTTC. This chain uses TRBV15 with TRBJ2-7; D call uncertain. This CDR3 contains 14 residues. Germline CDR1 reads LNHNV; CDR2 reads YYDKDF (reference sequence). V dropped 0 bases and J dropped 6 bases, with 12 bases sitting between them.